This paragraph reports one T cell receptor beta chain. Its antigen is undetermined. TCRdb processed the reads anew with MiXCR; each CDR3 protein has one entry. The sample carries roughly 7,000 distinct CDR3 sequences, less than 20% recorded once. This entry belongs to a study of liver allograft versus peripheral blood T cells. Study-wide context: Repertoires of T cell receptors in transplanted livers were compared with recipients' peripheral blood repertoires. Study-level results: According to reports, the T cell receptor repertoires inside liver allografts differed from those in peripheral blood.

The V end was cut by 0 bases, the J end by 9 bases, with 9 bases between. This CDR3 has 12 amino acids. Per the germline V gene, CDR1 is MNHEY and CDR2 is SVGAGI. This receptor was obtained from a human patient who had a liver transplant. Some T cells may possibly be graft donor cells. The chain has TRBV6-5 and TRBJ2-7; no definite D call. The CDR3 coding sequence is TGTGCCAGCAGTTACTCGGGTCAAGGGCAGTACTTC. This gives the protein CASSYSGQGQYF.